The present T cell receptor beta chain was sequenced within a study of T cells in Graves' hyperthyroidism and ophthalmopathy. Study-wide results and caveats: Blood samples included most of the expanded thyroid clonotypes exceeding 0.001.

Diagnosis rested on symptoms, serum thyroxine and TRAb, thyroid ultrasound, and orbital computed tomography. V was shortened by 6 bases and J by 2 bases, with 14 bases between the two germline ends. Germline V CDR1 and CDR2: MNHNS, SASEGT. This CDR3 region has 15 residues. Points on this clonotype: Its antigen is undetermined.

Amplified regions were TCR beta CDR3 sequences from RNA transcripts. HTBI primers drove first-round RT-PCR of the TCR CDR3. TCRdb recomputed calls from the multiplex PCR reads with MiXCR, one row per CDR3 protein. The data contain about 460,000 distinct CDR3 sequences, less than 25% of them seen just once; the ten biggest clones take up around 47%. Sample: blood. This chain uses TRBV6-1 with TRBJ1-3, with D possibly matching TRBD1 (6 bases). This clonotype was obtained from a woman in her 70s with Graves' ophthalmopathy. In nucleotides, the CDR3 is TGTGCCAGCAGCCTGACGGGACAACCTGGAAACACCATATATTTT. Its protein is CASSLTGQPGNTIYF.